Reported below is one TCR beta chain. The sample originates from a study of blood T cell repertoires in COVID-19. Background on the study: Acute-phase and convalescent COVID-19 samples originated in the United States, Italy and Spain. In each case, the material was cDNA or gDNA derived from T cells, B-cell-depleted T cells, or PBMCs.

J was trimmed by 4 bases and V by 10 bases; bases with no gene match: 10. This CDR3 is built from 14 residues. Per the germline V gene, CDR1 is MNHEY and CDR2 is SVGAGI. Study processing details: Cell counts per sample came from amplifying reference gene primers. Measured with immunoSEQ multiplex PCR; TCRdb has only the in-frame clones, and not every one. From that table come the V and J calls and clone size; the DNA was used to work out D and trimming. The sample consists of about 400,000 clones, around nine tenths of them appearing once. Sequencing input: peripheral blood. The origin of this receptor is a human donor in a cohort sampled during active COVID-19. The J gene is TRBJ1-1, the V gene TRBV6-5, with TRBD1 matching over 9 bases. CDR3 coding DNA: TGTGCCACTCTGCCGGGACAGGGAGGCACTGAAGCTTTCTTT. It encodes CATLPGQGGTEAFF.